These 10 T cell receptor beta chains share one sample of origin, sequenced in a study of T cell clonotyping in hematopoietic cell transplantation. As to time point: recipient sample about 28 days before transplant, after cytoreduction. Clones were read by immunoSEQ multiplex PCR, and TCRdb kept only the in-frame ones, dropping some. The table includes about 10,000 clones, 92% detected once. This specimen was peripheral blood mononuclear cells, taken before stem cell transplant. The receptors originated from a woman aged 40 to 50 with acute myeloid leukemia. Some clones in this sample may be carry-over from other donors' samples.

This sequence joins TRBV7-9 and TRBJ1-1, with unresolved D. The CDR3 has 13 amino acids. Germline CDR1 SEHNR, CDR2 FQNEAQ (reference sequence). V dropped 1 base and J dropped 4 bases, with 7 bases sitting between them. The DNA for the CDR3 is TGTGCCAGCAGCTTAGGGACCGTCACTGAAGCTTTCTTT. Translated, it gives CASSLGTVTEAFF.

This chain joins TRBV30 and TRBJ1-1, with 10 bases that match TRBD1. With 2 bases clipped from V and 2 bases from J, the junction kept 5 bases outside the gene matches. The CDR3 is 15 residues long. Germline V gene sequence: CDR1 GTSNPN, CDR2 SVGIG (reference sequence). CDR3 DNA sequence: TGTGCCTGGAGTCTGGGACAGGGGCGAAACACTGAAGCTTTCTTT. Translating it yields CAWSLGQGRNTEAFF.

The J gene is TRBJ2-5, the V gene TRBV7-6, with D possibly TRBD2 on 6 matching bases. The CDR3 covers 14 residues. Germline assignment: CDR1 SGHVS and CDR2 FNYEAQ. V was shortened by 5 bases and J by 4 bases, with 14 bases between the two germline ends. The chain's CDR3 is CASSQMAGRETQYF. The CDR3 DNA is TGTGCCAGCAGCCAAATGGCGGGACGAGAGACCCAGTACTTC.

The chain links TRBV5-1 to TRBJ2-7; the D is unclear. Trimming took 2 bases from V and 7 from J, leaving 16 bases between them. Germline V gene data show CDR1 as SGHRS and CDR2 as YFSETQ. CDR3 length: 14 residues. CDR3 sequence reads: CASSLPGPSLEQYF. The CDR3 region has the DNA TGCGCCAGCAGCTTACCGGGCCCTTCCCTAGAGCAGTACTTC.

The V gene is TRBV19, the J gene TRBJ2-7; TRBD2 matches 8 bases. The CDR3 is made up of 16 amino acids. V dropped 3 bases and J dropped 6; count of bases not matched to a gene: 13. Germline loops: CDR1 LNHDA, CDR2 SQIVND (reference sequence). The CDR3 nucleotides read TGTGCCAGTAGTATTAAAAGCGGGAGCCGGCCAGGCGAGCAGTACTTC. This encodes CASSIKSGSRPGEQYF.

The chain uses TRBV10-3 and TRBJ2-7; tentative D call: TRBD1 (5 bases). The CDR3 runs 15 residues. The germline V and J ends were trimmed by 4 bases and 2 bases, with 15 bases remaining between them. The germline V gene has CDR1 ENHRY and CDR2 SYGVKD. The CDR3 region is CAISGRQGATYEQYF. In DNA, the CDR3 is TGTGCCATCAGTGGCCGGCAAGGGGCGACCTACGAGCAGTACTTC.

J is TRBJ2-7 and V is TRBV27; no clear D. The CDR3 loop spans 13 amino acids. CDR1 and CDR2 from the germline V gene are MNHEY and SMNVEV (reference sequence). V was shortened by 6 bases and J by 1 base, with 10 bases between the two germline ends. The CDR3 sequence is CASRISGSYEQYF. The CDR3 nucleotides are TGTGCCAGCAGGATTTCGGGTTCCTACGAGCAGTACTTC.

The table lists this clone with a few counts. The CDR3 sequence: CSVEDGAHGADTQYF. Here the CDR3 DNA reads TGCAGCGTTGAAGACGGAGCCCATGGGGCAGATACGCAGTATTTT. The chain couples TRBV29-1 to TRBJ2-3; unclear D gene. The V end was cut by 0 bases, the J end by 4 bases, with 14 bases between. This CDR3 region has 15 residues. From germline, CDR1 is SQVTM and CDR2 ANQGSEA.

In nucleotides, the CDR3 is TGTGCCAGCAGTGAAAGCCAGTCCTACGAGCAGTACTTC. It translates to CASSESQSYEQYF. The chain employs TRBV2 and TRBJ2-7; D gene uncertain. V lost 2 bases and J 1 base, leaving 6 bases between the germline ends. Germline V gives CDR1 SNHLY, CDR2 FYNNEI. The CDR3 runs to 13 residues. Filled out from reference TRBV2 and TRBJ2-7, the complete variable domain reads EPEVTQTPSHQVTQMGQEVILRCVPISNHLYFYWYRQILGQKVEFLVSFYNNEISEKSEIFDDQFSVERPDGSNFTLKIRSTKLEDSAMYFCASSESQSYEQYFGPGTRLTVT.

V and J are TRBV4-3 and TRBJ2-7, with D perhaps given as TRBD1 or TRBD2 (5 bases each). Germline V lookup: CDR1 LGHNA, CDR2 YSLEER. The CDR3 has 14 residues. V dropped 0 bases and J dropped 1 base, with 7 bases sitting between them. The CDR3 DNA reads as TGCGCCAGCAGCCAAGAGGGACGGTCCTACGAGCAGTACTTC. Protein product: CASSQEGRSYEQYF.